These T cell receptor beta chains were read from a single sample in a study of CD4+ T cells in melanoma. Here immunoSEQ multiplex PCR was the method, and the copy in TCRdb shows in-frame clones only, minus some. Here the sample spans about 50,000 clones, 89% being singletons. Sample: peripheral blood. The receptors were gathered from a human donor with melanoma. CDR3s leave out the opening cysteine and the closing phenylalanine or tryptophan.

j_call: TRBJ2-4
cdr3_length: 14
v_call: TRBV5-1
cdr3_aa: ASSLGGSGAKNIQY

j_call: TRBJ2-7
cdr3_length: 11
v_call: TRBV19
cdr3_aa: ASSTGLSYEQY

j_call: TRBJ2-5
cdr3_length: 7
v_call: TRBV27
cdr3_aa: AREETQY

j_call: TRBJ1-3
cdr3_length: 11
v_call: TRBV5-6
cdr3_aa: ASSLYGGNTIY

j_call: TRBJ1-3
cdr3_length: 13
v_call: TRBV2
cdr3_aa: ASTGEVYSGNTIY

j_call: TRBJ1-4
cdr3_length: 13
v_call: TRBV30
cdr3_aa: AWSSSHGANEKLF

j_call: TRBJ2-1
cdr3_length: 10
v_call: TRBV30
cdr3_aa: AWSVSYNEQF

j_call: TRBJ1-5
cdr3_length: 10
v_call: TRBV28
cdr3_aa: ASRESNQPQH

j_call: TRBJ1-1
cdr3_length: 12
v_call: TRBV7-6
cdr3_aa: ASSPRTGNTEAF

j_call: -
cdr3_length: 10
v_call: TRBV29-1
cdr3_aa: SVRGPGGEQY

j_call: TRBJ1-5
cdr3_length: 14
v_call: TRBV19
cdr3_aa: ATRERPFSGNQPQH

j_call: TRBJ2-5
cdr3_length: 14
v_call: TRBV10-3
cdr3_aa: AISGTGGPKEETQY

j_call: TRBJ1-5
cdr3_length: 12
v_call: TRBV2
cdr3_aa: ASRDRGNNQPQH

j_call: TRBJ2-3
cdr3_length: 9
v_call: TRBV6-6
cdr3_aa: ASTSLEAQY

j_call: TRBJ2-7
cdr3_length: 13
v_call: TRBV19
cdr3_aa: ASSILAGGSYEQY

j_call: -
cdr3_length: 12
v_call: TRBV27
cdr3_aa: ASSRQGISYEQY

j_call: TRBJ2-5
cdr3_length: 13
v_call: TRBV7-9
cdr3_aa: ASSLGNQGLETQY

j_call: TRBJ2-1
cdr3_length: 14
v_call: TRBV7-2
cdr3_aa: ASTHRGAPGRNEQF

j_call: TRBJ2-7
cdr3_length: 13
v_call: TRBV7-2
cdr3_aa: ASSRRAGGPGEQY

j_call: TRBJ2-7
cdr3_length: 11
v_call: TRBV7-2
cdr3_aa: ASSPYRGYEQY

j_call: TRBJ1-2
cdr3_length: 8
v_call: TRBV20-1
cdr3_aa: SGRDDGYT

j_call: TRBJ1-2
cdr3_length: 13
v_call: TRBV27
cdr3_aa: ASRPLTGTPGGYT

j_call: TRBJ2-7
cdr3_length: 9
v_call: TRBV28
cdr3_aa: ASSLYYEQY

j_call: TRBJ1-1
cdr3_length: 10
v_call: TRBV18
cdr3_aa: ASSPRVTEAF

j_call: TRBJ2-1
cdr3_length: 14
v_call: TRBV6-4
cdr3_aa: ASSDLQGTKSDEQF

j_call: TRBJ2-1
cdr3_length: 13
v_call: TRBV10-3
cdr3_aa: AISGGLADSNEQF

j_call: TRBJ1-6
cdr3_length: 11
v_call: TRBV14
cdr3_aa: ASSQFYNSPLH

j_call: TRBJ1-6
cdr3_length: 14
v_call: TRBV10-3
cdr3_aa: ASLRDTSSYNSPLH

j_call: TRBJ2-5
cdr3_length: 17
v_call: TRBV2
cdr3_aa: ASSGGLAGRWYQQETQY

j_call: TRBJ2-1
cdr3_length: 13
v_call: TRBV7-9
cdr3_aa: ASSLYGTADNEQF

j_call: TRBJ2-1
cdr3_length: 14
v_call: TRBV9
cdr3_aa: ASSPNLPGARDEQF

j_call: TRBJ1-2
cdr3_length: 13
v_call: TRBV13
cdr3_aa: ASSLGQLANYGYT

j_call: TRBJ2-7
cdr3_length: 13
v_call: TRBV19
cdr3_aa: ASSASTGRWYEQY

j_call: TRBJ2-2
cdr3_length: 14
v_call: TRBV29-1
cdr3_aa: SVQSGGTANTGELF

j_call: TRBJ2-7
cdr3_length: 13
v_call: TRBV7-9
cdr3_aa: ASSLAGTDALEQY

j_call: TRBJ2-1
cdr3_length: 12
v_call: TRBV27
cdr3_aa: ASSLSTRGNEQF

j_call: TRBJ2-2
cdr3_length: 9
v_call: TRBV28
cdr3_aa: ASTGTGELF

j_call: TRBJ1-1
cdr3_length: 10
v_call: TRBV2
cdr3_aa: ASRDRVTEAF

j_call: TRBJ1-2
cdr3_length: 12
v_call: TRBV2
cdr3_aa: ASSEGGPMGGYT

j_call: TRBJ1-3
cdr3_length: 12
v_call: TRBV11-2
cdr3_aa: ASSLTGSGNTIY

j_call: TRBJ1-2
cdr3_length: 12
v_call: TRBV2
cdr3_aa: ASSVGQANYGYT

j_call: TRBJ2-5
cdr3_length: 14
v_call: TRBV5-6
cdr3_aa: ASSFRDRGPKETQY

j_call: TRBJ2-5
cdr3_length: 13
v_call: TRBV18
cdr3_aa: ASSHGILAGETQY

j_call: TRBJ1-4
cdr3_length: 13
v_call: TRBV5-6
cdr3_aa: ASSGNRGSNEKLF

j_call: TRBJ2-5
cdr3_length: 11
v_call: TRBV11-3
cdr3_aa: ASSLGAEETQY

j_call: TRBJ2-7
cdr3_length: 12
v_call: TRBV2
cdr3_aa: ASRLETGKYEQY

j_call: TRBJ2-5
cdr3_length: 13
v_call: TRBV18
cdr3_aa: ASSLALAAQETQY

j_call: TRBJ1-2
cdr3_length: 12
v_call: TRBV10-3
cdr3_aa: AIREGQGSAGYT

j_call: TRBJ2-3
cdr3_length: 12
v_call: TRBV11-2
cdr3_aa: ASSSTYPRDTQY

j_call: TRBJ1-3
cdr3_length: 15
v_call: TRBV5-1
cdr3_aa: ASSPDRDRGPRNTIY

j_call: TRBJ2-1
cdr3_length: 12
v_call: TRBV30
cdr3_aa: AWTQRGGQNEQF

j_call: TRBJ2-7
cdr3_length: 13
v_call: TRBV7-2
cdr3_aa: ASSLAASGGYEQY

j_call: TRBJ1-4
cdr3_length: 12
v_call: TRBV18
cdr3_aa: ASSPLGTNEKLF

j_call: TRBJ1-1
cdr3_length: 13
v_call: TRBV14
cdr3_aa: ASSQDQGRIAEAF

j_call: TRBJ2-1
cdr3_length: 15
v_call: TRBV2
cdr3_aa: ASIRAAGVRGHNEQF

j_call: TRBJ1-2
cdr3_length: 14
v_call: TRBV9
cdr3_aa: ASSSTGTGGPYGYT